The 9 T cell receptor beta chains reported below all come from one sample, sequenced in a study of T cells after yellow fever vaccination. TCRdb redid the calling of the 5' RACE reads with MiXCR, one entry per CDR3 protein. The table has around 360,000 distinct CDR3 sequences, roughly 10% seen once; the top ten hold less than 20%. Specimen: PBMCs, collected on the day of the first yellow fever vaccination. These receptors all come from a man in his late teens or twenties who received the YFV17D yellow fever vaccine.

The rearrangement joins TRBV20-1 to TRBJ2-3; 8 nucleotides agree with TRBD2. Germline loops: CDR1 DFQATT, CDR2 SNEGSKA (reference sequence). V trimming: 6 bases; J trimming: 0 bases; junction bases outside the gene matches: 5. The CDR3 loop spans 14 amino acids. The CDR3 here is CSATGLDSTDTQYF. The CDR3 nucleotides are TGCAGTGCCACGGGACTAGACAGCACAGATACGCAGTATTTT.

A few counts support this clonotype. The chain's CDR3 is CATGTSSYEQYV. In DNA, the CDR3 is TGTGCCACCGGGACCTCATCCTACGAGCAGTACGTC. V usage is TRBV28 and J usage is TRBJ2-7, with D possibly being TRBD1 or TRBD2 (5 bases each). V was trimmed by 10 bases and J by 1 base, leaving 11 bases between them. The germline gives CDR1 MDHEN, CDR2 SYDVKM. This CDR3 has 12 amino acids.

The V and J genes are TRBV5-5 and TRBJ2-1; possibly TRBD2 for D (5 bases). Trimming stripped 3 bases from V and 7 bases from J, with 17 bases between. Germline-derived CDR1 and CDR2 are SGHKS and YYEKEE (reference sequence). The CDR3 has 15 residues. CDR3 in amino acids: CASSYPPGSGNEQFF. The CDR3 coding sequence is TGTGCCAGCAGCTACCCACCGGGATCCGGTAATGAGCAGTTCTTC. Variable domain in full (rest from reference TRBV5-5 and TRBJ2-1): DAGVTQSPTHLIKTRGQQVTLRCSPISGHKSVSWYQQVLGQGPQFIFQYYEKEERGRGNFPDRFSARQFPNYSSELNVNALLLGDSALYLCASSYPPGSGNEQFFGPGTRLTVL.

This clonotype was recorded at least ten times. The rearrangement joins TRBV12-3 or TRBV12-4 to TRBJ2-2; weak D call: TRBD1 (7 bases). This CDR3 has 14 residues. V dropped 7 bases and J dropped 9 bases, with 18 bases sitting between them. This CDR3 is CASITGQEGRELFF. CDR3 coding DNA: TGTGCCAGCATTACCGGACAGGAGGGCCGGGAGCTGTTTTTT.

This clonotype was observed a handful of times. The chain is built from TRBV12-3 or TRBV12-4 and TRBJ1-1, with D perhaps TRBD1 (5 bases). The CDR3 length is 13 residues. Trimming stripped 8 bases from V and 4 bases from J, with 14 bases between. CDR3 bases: TGTGCCAGCGCAGAGCAGGGCGGCACTGAAGCTTTCTTT. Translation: CASAEQGGTEAFF.

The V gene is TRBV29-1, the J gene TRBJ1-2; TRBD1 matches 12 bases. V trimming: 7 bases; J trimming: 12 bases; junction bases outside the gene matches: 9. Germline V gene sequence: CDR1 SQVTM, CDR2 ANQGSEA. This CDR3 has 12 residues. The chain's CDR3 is CSAMGQGALNTF. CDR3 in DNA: TGCAGCGCGATGGGACAGGGGGCCCTAAACACCTTC.

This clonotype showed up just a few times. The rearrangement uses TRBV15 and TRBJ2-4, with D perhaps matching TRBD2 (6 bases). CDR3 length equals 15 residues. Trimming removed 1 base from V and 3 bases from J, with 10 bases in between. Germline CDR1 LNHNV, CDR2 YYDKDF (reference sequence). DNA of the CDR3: TGTGCCACCAGCAGAGTGGAGGGAAACAAAAACATTCAGTACTTC. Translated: CATSRVEGNKNIQYF.

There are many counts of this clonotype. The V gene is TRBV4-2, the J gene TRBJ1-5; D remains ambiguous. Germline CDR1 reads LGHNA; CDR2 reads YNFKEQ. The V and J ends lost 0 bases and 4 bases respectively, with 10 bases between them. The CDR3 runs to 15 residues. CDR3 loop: CASSQDLYGNQPQHF. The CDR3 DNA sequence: TGTGCCAGCAGCCAAGATCTATATGGGAATCAGCCCCAGCATTTT.

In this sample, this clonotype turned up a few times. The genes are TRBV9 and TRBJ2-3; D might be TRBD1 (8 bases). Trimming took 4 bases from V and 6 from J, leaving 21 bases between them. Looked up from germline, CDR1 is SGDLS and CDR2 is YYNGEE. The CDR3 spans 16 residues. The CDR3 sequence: CASSLAMDREGDTQYF. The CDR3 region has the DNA TGTGCCAGCAGCCTAGCAATGGACAGGGAGGGGGATACGCAGTATTTT.